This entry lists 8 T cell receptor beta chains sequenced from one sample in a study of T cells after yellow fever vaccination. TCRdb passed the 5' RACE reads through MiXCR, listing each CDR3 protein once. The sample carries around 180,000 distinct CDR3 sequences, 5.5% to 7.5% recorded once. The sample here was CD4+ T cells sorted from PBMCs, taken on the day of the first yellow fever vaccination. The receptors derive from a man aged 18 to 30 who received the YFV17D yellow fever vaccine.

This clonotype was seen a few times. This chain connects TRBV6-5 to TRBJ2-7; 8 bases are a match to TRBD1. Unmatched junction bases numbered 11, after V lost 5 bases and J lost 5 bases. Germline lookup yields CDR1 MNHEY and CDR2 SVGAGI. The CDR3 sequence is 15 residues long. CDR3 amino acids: CASSRTGTLGDEQYV. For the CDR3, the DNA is TGTGCCAGCAGTCGGACAGGGACCTTAGGTGACGAGCAGTACGTC.

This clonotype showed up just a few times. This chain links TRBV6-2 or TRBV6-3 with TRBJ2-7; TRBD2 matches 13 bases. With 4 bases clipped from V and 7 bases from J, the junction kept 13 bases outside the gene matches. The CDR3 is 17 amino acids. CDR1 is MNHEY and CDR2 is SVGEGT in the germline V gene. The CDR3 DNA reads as TGTGCCAGCAGTTTTTCTATCGGACTAGCGGGGGAAGGAGAGCAGTACGTC. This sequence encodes CASSFSIGLAGEGEQYV.

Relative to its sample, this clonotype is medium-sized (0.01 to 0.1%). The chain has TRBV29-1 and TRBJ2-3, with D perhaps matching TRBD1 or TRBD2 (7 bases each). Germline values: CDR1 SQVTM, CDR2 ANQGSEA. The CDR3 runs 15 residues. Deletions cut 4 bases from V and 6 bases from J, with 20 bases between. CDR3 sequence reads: CSVGEWRGGGDTQYF. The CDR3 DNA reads TGCAGCGTTGGTGAATGGCGGGGAGGGGGCGATACGCAGTATTTT.

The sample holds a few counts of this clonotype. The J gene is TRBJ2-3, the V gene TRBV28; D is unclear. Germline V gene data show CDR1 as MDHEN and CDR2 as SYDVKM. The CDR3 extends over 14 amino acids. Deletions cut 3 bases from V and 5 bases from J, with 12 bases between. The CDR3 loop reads CASSLADGLDTQYF. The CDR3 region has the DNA TGTGCCAGCAGTTTGGCTGACGGATTAGATACGCAGTATTTT.

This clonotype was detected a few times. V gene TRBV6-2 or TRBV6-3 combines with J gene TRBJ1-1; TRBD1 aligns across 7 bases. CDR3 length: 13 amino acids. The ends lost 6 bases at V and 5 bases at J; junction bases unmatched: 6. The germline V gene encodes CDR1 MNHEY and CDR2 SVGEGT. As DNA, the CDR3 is TGTGCCAGCAGCCAACAGGGACAGACTGAAGCTTTCTTT. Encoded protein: CASSQQGQTEAFF.

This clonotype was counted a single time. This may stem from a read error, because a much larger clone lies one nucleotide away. CDR3 amino acids: CPSMERTGTNHYEQYV. The DNA of the CDR3 is TGTCCCAGCATGGAACGAACCGGGACTAATCACTACGAGCAGTACGTC. J is TRBJ2-7 and V is TRBV2; 7 nucleotides align to TRBD2. CDR3 length: 16 residues. Germline V lookup: CDR1 SNHLY, CDR2 FYNNEI.

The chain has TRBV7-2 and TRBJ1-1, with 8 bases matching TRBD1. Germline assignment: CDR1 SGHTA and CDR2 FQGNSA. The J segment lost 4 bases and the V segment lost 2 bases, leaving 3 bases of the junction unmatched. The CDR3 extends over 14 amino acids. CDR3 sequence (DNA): TGTGCCAGCAGCTTAAACAGGGGGACCACTGAAGCTTTCTTT. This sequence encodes CASSLNRGTTEAFF.

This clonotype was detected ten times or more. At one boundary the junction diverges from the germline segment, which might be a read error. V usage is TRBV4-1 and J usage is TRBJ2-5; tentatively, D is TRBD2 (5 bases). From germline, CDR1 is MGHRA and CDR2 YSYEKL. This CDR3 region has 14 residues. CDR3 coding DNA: TGCGCCAGCAGCCAAGATCGGGAAGAGAGAGGTTTTTTCTTC. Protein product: CASSQDREERGFFF.